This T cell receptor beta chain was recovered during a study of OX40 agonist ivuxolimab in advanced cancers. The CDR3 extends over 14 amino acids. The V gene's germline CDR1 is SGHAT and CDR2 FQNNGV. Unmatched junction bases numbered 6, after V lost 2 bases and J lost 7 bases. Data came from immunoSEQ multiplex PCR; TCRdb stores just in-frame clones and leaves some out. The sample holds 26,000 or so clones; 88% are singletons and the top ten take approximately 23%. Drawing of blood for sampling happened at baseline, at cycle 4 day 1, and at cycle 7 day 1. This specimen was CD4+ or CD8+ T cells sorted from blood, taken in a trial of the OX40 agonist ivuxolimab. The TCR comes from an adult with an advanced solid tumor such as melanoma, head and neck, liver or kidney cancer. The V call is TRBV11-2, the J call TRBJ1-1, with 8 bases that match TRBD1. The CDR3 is CASSLFGQGVEAFF. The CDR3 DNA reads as TGTGCCAGCAGCTTATTCGGACAGGGAGTTGAAGCTTTCTTT.